What follows are 13 T cell receptor beta chains derived from one specimen sequenced in a study of cytomegalovirus exposure and HLA in healthy donors. Profiling relied on immunoSEQ multiplex PCR, and the TCRdb table lists in-frame clones only, not all of them. The sample lists a few hundred thousand clones; approximately 86% were seen once. Sequencing was carried out using PBMCs. The receptors shown here come from a man aged 25 to 45 in good health and CMV-seronegative.

The chain combines TRBV4-2 with TRBJ2-5; a possible D gene is TRBD1 (5 bases). Germline values: CDR1 LGHNA, CDR2 YNFKEQ. V shed 0 bases and J shed 4 bases, with 6 bases lying between them. The CDR3 contains 13 residues. Here the CDR3 reads CASSQEQGETQYF. The CDR3 DNA sequence: TGTGCCAGCAGCCAAGAGCAGGGAGAGACCCAGTACTTC.

V and J are TRBV4-2 and TRBJ1-1; D not resolved. V lost 4 bases and J 1 base, leaving 10 bases between the germline ends. Looked up from germline, CDR1 is LGHNA and CDR2 is YNFKEQ. This CDR3 has 14 amino acids. CDR3 in amino acids: CASSPPAENTEAFF. The CDR3 coding sequence is TGTGCCAGCAGCCCGCCGGCGGAGAACACTGAAGCTTTCTTT.

J is TRBJ1-1 and V is TRBV28, with D uncertain. The CDR3 totals 14 residues. CDR1 and CDR2 (germline): MDHEN, SYDVKM. V was pared by 6 bases and J by 3 bases, with 14 bases between. For the CDR3, the DNA is TGTGCCAGCAGCCCTGGGAGGTTCTACACTGAAGCTTTCTTT. It encodes CASSPGRFYTEAFF.

This chain connects TRBV19 to TRBJ1-5; TRBD1 matches at 7 bases. The J segment lost 0 bases and the V segment lost 4 bases, leaving 3 bases of the junction unmatched. Germline CDR1 LNHDA, CDR2 SQIVND (reference sequence). There are 15 residues in the CDR3. The CDR3 loop reads CASSRQGYSNQPQHF. The CDR3 region has the DNA TGTGCCAGTAGTAGACAGGGATATAGCAATCAGCCCCAGCATTTT. The whole variable domain, filled in from reference TRBV19 and TRBJ1-5, reads DGGITQSPKYLFRKEGQNVTLSCEQNLNHDAMYWYRQDPGQGLRLIYYSQIVNDFQKGDIAEGYSVSREKKESFPLTVTSAQKNPTAFYLCASSRQGYSNQPQHFGDGTRLSIL.

The J gene is TRBJ2-7, the V gene TRBV6-1; weak D call: TRBD1 (5 bases). The CDR3 has 14 amino acids. V dropped 4 bases and J dropped 5 bases, with 15 bases sitting between them. Germline CDR1 is MNHNS and CDR2 is SASEGT. CDR3 coding DNA: TGTGCCAGCAGTGTTCTCCCAGGGTTACACGAGCAGTACTTC. It specifies CASSVLPGLHEQYF.

This clone has a count of ten or more. The V gene is TRBV5-4, the J gene TRBJ2-7, with 8 nucleotides matching TRBD2. CDR3 length: 15 amino acids. V shed 2 bases, J shed 1 base, and the junction held 5 bases outside the gene matches. Germline CDR1 reads SGHNT; CDR2 reads YYREEE (reference sequence). Here the CDR3 DNA reads TGTGCCAGCAGCTTAAAGAGCGGGGGTTCCTACGAGCAGTACTTC. Encoded protein: CASSLKSGGSYEQYF.

The V gene is TRBV7-6, the J gene TRBJ2-7; possibly TRBD1 for D (6 bases). Per germline, CDR1 SGHVS and CDR2 FNYEAQ. V was clipped by 1 base and J by 1 base, with 8 bases between them. CDR3 length equals 14 residues. The CDR3 loop is CASSLDRASYEQYF. In DNA form, the CDR3 reads TGTGCCAGCAGCTTAGACAGGGCTTCCTACGAGCAGTACTTC.

The chain has TRBV5-1 and TRBJ1-1, with D uncertain. The V end lost 3 bases, the J end lost 4 bases, and 13 bases lay between the germline ends. The CDR3 runs to 14 residues. CDR1 is SGHRS, CDR2 YFSETQ, per germline. The CDR3 region has the DNA TGCGCCAGCAGCTCTCTTCGGGTCGGCACTGAAGCTTTCTTT. It translates to CASSSLRVGTEAFF.

The chain carries TRBV7-9 and TRBJ2-3; 11 nucleotides line up with TRBD2. Germline CDR1 is SEHNR and CDR2 is FQNEAQ (reference sequence). This CDR3 has 16 residues. V lost 5 bases and J lost 2; bases outside the gene matches: 6. The CDR3 protein is CASSRRLAGTTDTQYF. In DNA form, the CDR3 reads TGTGCCAGCAGCCGAAGACTAGCGGGGACCACAGATACGCAGTATTTT. Full variable domain (rest looked up from reference TRBV7-9 and TRBJ2-3): DTGVSQNPRHKITKRGQNVTFRCDPISEHNRLYWYRQTLGQGPEFLTYFQNEAQLEKSRLLSDRFSAERPKGSFSTLEIQRTEQGDSAMYLCASSRRLAGTTDTQYFGPGTRLTVL.

The V call is TRBV6-5, the J call TRBJ2-7; maybe TRBD1 (5 bases). The CDR3 length is 14 residues. Per the germline V gene, CDR1 is MNHEY and CDR2 is SVGAGI. The ends were cut back, 2 bases at V and 2 bases at J, with 10 bases in the middle. The CDR3 here is CASSYRADTYEQYF. The CDR3, as DNA: TGTGCCAGCAGTTACCGGGCGGACACCTACGAGCAGTACTTC.

This clone showed up just once. The rearrangement joins TRBV27 to TRBJ2-2; perhaps TRBD2 as D (5 bases). The CDR3 sequence is 15 residues long. The V and J ends lost 3 bases and 6 bases respectively, with 14 bases between them. In germline, CDR1 is MNHEY, CDR2 SMNVEV (reference sequence). The CDR3 coding sequence is TGTGCCAGCAGTTTTATGGCAGGCGGGTCCGGGGAGCTGTTTTTT. Encoded protein: CASSFMAGGSGELFF.

The gene calls are TRBV4-1 and TRBJ2-1, with D maybe TRBD1 (7 bases). V was shortened by 4 bases and J by 6 bases, with 16 bases between the two germline ends. The V gene's germline CDR1 is MGHRA and CDR2 YSYEKL. The CDR3 spans 15 residues. The DNA of the CDR3 is TGCGCCAGCAGCCCACAGGGGAGGCAAAGCAATGAGCAGTTCTTC. It codes for CASSPQGRQSNEQFF.

The J gene is TRBJ2-7, the V gene TRBV6-5, with 9 nucleotides matching TRBD1. V gave up 6 bases and J gave up 9 bases; unmatched junction bases: 12. The CDR3 totals 14 residues. Germline values: CDR1 MNHEY, CDR2 SVGAGI. CDR3 coding DNA: TGTGCCAGCAGCCACCGGGACAGGGCTGGCTCGCAGTACTTC. Translation gives CASSHRDRAGSQYF.